The clone carrying this TCR beta chain was counted once. Authors' methods: Reference gene primer amplification gave estimated nucleated cell counts. The protocol was immunoSEQ multiplex PCR, while the TCRdb copy is restricted to in-frame clones and leaves out a portion. That table furnishes V, J and clone size, whereas the DNA furnished D and trimming. The sample has tens of thousands of clones, around 79% seen once. This specimen belongs to a study of blood T cell repertoires in COVID-19. Study-level background: COVID-19 samples, acute and convalescent, were from the United States, Italy and Spain. PBMCs, B-cell-depleted T cells, or T cells provided the cDNA or gDNA that made up the material.

V lost 0 bases to trimming and J lost 8 bases; unmatched junction nucleotides: 16. Germline CDR1 and CDR2: SGHDN and FVKESK. This CDR3 region has 18 residues. The chain recombines TRBV14 with TRBJ2-3; 8 bases align to TRBD2. This sequence was found in a human donor in a cohort sampled during active COVID-19. The specimen sequenced was peripheral blood. The CDR3 is CASSQESLAGGAWRTQYF. The CDR3 nucleotides read TGTGCCAGCAGCCAAGAATCGCTAGCGGGTGGCGCCTGGCGTACGCAGTATTTT.